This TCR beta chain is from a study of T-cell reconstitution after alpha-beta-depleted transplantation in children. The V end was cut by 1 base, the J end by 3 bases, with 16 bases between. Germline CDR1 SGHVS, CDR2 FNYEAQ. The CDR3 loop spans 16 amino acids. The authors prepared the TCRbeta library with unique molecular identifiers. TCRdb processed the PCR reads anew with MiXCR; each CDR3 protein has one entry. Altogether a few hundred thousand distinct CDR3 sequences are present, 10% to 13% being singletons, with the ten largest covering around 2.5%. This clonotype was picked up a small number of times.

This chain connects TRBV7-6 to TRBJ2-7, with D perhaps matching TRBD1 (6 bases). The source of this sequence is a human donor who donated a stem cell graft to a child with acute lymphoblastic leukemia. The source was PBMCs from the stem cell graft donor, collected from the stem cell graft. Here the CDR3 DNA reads TGTGCCAGCAGCTTAGTGATTGGCCTACAGGGCTACGAGCAGTACTTC. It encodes CASSLVIGLQGYEQYF.